The present T cell receptor (beta chain) was sequenced within a study of cytomegalovirus exposure and HLA in healthy donors (dated by TCRdb to 2016 to 2017). For context, the study as a whole: In an earlier analysis of around 540 of the donors, 276 Gb of sequence data and 90 million to 130 million unique TCR beta sequences from roughly 190 million T cells were reported. About 300 gigabases of sequencing data and approximately 92 million unique TCR sequences made up an early release that covered some 640 HLA-typed donors. Of the roughly 390 genotyped donors, approximately 80% fell in the genetic ancestry cluster associated with self-reported Caucasian donors. The study aimed to test whether signatures of past pathogen exposure could be identified by cataloging public T cell receptors. The T cell repertoires of some 670 subjects were profiled by immunosequencing and related to cytomegalovirus serostatus. Along with the approximately 700-subject first cohort, a separate validation cohort of around 120 different subjects was used. The study combined high-throughput TCR immunosequencing, statistical association of individual TCRs with disease status, and machine learning to predict cytomegalovirus infection status. A later analysis re-analyzed previously published TCR beta repertoires from 660 or so donors and added high-resolution HLA genotyping to study TCR occurrence patterns. Rather than using new phenotypic data, the later analysis identified candidate immune exposures from TCR beta sequences and from how often those sequences occurred across donors. To decide whether each TCR beta V gene segment behaved as functional or pseudogenic, an earlier analysis of fewer than 750 of the donors relied on high-throughput TCR beta sequencing. Donor age, sex, ethnicity and CMV serostatus were collected together with the repertoire data. In a later genetic analysis, genome-wide SNP genotypes for about 55% of the roughly 670 donors were used, and that subset was treated as a discovery cohort. All discovery cohort repertoires had been generated using a single sequencing platform. HLA typing covered class I and class II loci at four-digit resolution. Typing coverage varied by locus: about 620-630 donors for A, B, C, DRB1 and DQB1; more than 500 for DQA1; about 600 for DPA1; 450 to 480 for DPB1. Roughly five DR-DQ haplotypes were handled as single units for association and clustering, since linkage in the cohort was strong. Among around 400 genotyped donors of the cohort, an average of about 240,000 unique TCR beta nucleotide sequences were sequenced per donor, around 20% of them non-productive. General findings and caveats noted by the study authors: This cohort had only TCR beta chains sequenced, and the lack of alpha or paired-chain data limited which features could be detected. The classifier was reported to diagnose cytomegalovirus status with high specificity and sensitivity in both the original cohort and the validation cohort. Immune exposure information for the cohort was limited to CMV serostatus. Because counts were too low, about 18 rarely observed V segments, including chromosome 9 orphons, were excluded from the earlier analysis of 587 of the donors. It was suggested by the authors that the approach could potentially be generalized to other disease states and immunological phenotypes. Strong co-occurrence of HLA alleles, especially DR and DQ, made assigning TCR associations to individual alleles difficult. Roughly uniform sequencing depth across donors was assumed in presence/absence analyses, although this assumption may not hold. Linkage disequilibrium might explain the correlated functional status among segregating V segments, but an unknown experimental factor could not be excluded. Compared with equally common non-associated chains, HLA-associated TCR beta chains in a later analysis were more clonally expanded and had lower generation probabilities. In vitro tests confirmed that three of the cytomegalovirus-associated TCR beta chains recognize cytomegalovirus antigens. An association between a missense DCLRE1C variant and V-gene and J-gene trimming of TCR beta chains was found in a later genetic analysis and replicated in an independent cohort. Because the 87-base-pair reads could not distinguish some IMGT-functional V segments, including TRBV6-2 and TRBV6-3, those segments were excluded. In the study, around 160 TCR beta chains were listed as associated with cytomegalovirus. Because HLA typing was missing for some donors at each locus, association tests included only the typed subset. In a later genetic analysis, fewer N-insertions in productive TCRs were reported among donors in an Asian-associated ancestry cluster than the roughly 700-donor mean. In an earlier analysis of under 600 of the donors, most TCR beta V segments were observed in productive rearrangements about 87% or about 30% of the time, broadly matching IMGT annotations. The sequencing pipeline was judged likely to have produced a cluster of highly shared sequence variants as a technical artifact. In a later analysis, several top co-occurrence clusters were reported to appear linked to parvovirus B19, influenza, CMV and Epstein-Barr virus. A further reported finding was that TCR beta sequences accurately predicted the HLA-A and HLA-B alleles for most subjects in the first cohort. Most CMV-associated TCR beta chains appeared to be HLA-restricted in a later analysis, and the HLA associations seemed to be driven largely by CMV exposure. While some public TCRs were present in many individuals, most TCR sequences turned up only very rarely across donors. According to a later analysis, TCR association rates differed among HLA loci, with DRB1 alleles showing the most associated TCRs and HLA-C alleles showing the fewest. At a false discovery rate of 0.05, a later analysis linked fewer than 20,000 TCR beta sequences to specific HLA alleles.

The cohort was made up of around 720 healthy bone marrow donors. Cohort members were all nominally healthy when sampled, although unrecorded immune exposures were likely present. The donor was CMV seronegative and belonged to the group of 352 seronegative cohort members. Each donor provided a peripheral blood sample, and peripheral blood mononuclear cells were used for TCR beta sequencing. Genomic DNA was extracted from the blood cell samples with the Qiagen DNeasy Blood Extraction Kit. Note on this clone: Its binding antigen is unknown. Base-call qualities are not available, and no considerably larger clone is one nucleotide away. This sample also contains other DNA sequences that code for the same CDR3.

The germline V end is reduced by 6 bases and the J end by 6 bases; junction bases left unmatched: 8. Spanning cysteine to phenylalanine, the CDR3 consists of 13 amino acids. The read is trimmed to its CDR3 DNA, 39 bases read in frame from base 1. The germline V gene supplies CDR1 ENHRY and CDR2 SYGVKD. Preparation of the library involved the immunoSEQ multiplex PCR assay. The multiplex PCR relied on a mix of 60 forward primers for TCR Vbeta segments and 13 reverse primers for TCR Jbeta segments. A multiplex PCR assay on genomic DNA amplified the CDR3 region of rearranged TCR beta genes. The Illumina HiSeq System was used to sequence the amplified TCR beta libraries as 87-base-pair reads. As for how the authors treated the data: A later analysis tallied 75 million to 95 million unique TCR beta chains across the approximately 670 repertoires, and approximately 12 million of those chains were shared by two or more donors. To remove PCR and sequencing errors, raw reads were error-corrected and collapsed into unique sequences using a nearest-neighbor algorithm that merged closely related sequences. To assign V, D and J gene segments, CDR3 sequences were aligned to IMGT reference sequences. Each retained sequence needed at least a six-nucleotide match to both a V gene segment and a J gene segment. Rearrangements were classified as productive when the CDR3 lacked stop codons and remained in frame with V and J, and all other rearrangements were classified as non-productive. CDR3 was defined according to IMGT convention as the region running from the second conserved V-encoded cysteine to the conserved J-encoded phenylalanine. In an earlier analysis of some 550 of the donors, sequences lacking an unambiguous match to a single V gene segment were excluded. In an earlier analysis of several hundred of the donors, a V segment was called functional when productive rearrangements were above 56.7%, and segregating when the standard deviation between donors exceeded 5%. A statistical classification framework was built to diagnose cytomegalovirus status from the catalog of TCR beta chain sequences. A later analysis assigned V and J genes by comparing TCR nucleotide sequences with IMGT/GENE-DB human TR gene sequences. A later analysis assigned CDR3 sequences and most-parsimonious VDJ recombination scenarios with the TCRdist pipeline. In a later analysis, each TCR beta chain was defined by its CDR3 amino acid sequence together with its V-gene family, and reads without a unique V-gene family were excluded. To address suspected cross-contamination and a sequencing artifact, a later analysis removed 592 highly shared, low-generation-probability nucleotide sequences. In a later analysis, a clonal expansion index for each public chain was calculated from normalized within-repertoire ranks of inferred template counts. In a later analysis, generation probabilities were computed with a VDJ recombination model fitted to out-of-frame rearrangements, and the resulting probabilities were checked against IGoR. A later analysis scored TCR-TCR, TCR-HLA and TCR-CMV co-occurrence with hypergeometric tests, applying a repertoire-size bias correction to TCR pairs. To estimate false discovery rates, a later analysis permuted the HLA or CMV assignments 20 times. In a later analysis, co-occurring TCRs were grouped using DBSCAN, with TCRdist sequence similarity added in when clustering inside HLA-allele-positive subsets. Repertoires with fewer than 30,000 or more than 120,000 public chains, plus five repertoires with anomalous nucleotide sharing, were excluded from co-occurrence clustering. TCRdb stores this immuneACCESS table with in-frame sequences only. Part of the clones is absent; in the studies checked, under half of the shortfall reflects unresolved V genes, and no reason is known for the rest. V, J and clone size are those of that table, while D and trimming were read from the DNA. This sample holds 75,000 to 95,000 clones; around two thirds were observed only once. Together, the top ten hold about 3.8% of the sample.

The rearrangement joined TRBV10-3 to TRBJ2-7, and 7 junctional nucleotides match TRBD1. This clonotype originated in a man under 40 in good health and CMV-seronegative. Sequenced: PBMCs. The bases read TGTGCCATCAGCGGGACAGAACCCTCCGAGCAGTACTTC. This gives the protein CAISGTEPSEQYF.